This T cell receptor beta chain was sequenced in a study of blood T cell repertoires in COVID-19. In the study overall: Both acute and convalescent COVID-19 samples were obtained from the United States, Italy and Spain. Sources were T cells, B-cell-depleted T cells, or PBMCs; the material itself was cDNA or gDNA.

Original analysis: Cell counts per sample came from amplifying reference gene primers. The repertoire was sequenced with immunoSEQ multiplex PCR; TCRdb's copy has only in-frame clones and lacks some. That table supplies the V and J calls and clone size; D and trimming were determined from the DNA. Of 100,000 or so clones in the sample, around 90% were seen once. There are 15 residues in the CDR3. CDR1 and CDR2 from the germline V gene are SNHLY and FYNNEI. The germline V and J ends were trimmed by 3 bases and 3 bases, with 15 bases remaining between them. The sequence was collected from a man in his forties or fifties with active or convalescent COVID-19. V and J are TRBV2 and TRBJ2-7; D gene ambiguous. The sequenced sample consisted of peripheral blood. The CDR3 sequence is CASSENNPTLYEQYF. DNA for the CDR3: TGTGCCAGCAGTGAGAACAACCCGACTCTCTACGAGCAGTACTTC. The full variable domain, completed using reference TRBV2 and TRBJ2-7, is EPEVTQTPSHQVTQMGQEVILRCVPISNHLYFYWYRQILGQKVEFLVSFYNNEISEKSEIFDDQFSVERPDGSNFTLKIRSTKLEDSAMYFCASSENNPTLYEQYFGPGTRLTVT.